The clone carrying this T cell receptor beta chain was seen a few times. This entry is derived from a study of blood T cell repertoires in COVID-19. Study-level information: The samples span acute and convalescent COVID-19 from the United States, Italy and Spain.

TCRdb's table, derived via immunoSEQ multiplex PCR, lists solely in-frame clones and lacks some. The data contain some 30,000 clones, 80% to 90% of them singletons. Germline V gene data show CDR1 as MNHEY and CDR2 as SVGAGI. The length of the CDR3 is 13 residues. V was trimmed by 4 bases and J by 0 bases, leaving 6 bases between them. One Seattle source followed patients from active infection through their disease course. Sequencing input: peripheral blood. The chain has TRBV6-5 and TRBJ1-2; D not certain. The TCR originated in an elderly woman with COVID-19, enrolled during active disease. The CDR3 is CASSFKSNYGYTF. CDR3 DNA sequence: TGTGCCAGCAGTTTTAAATCTAACTATGGCTACACCTTC.